This entry features one T cell receptor (beta chain) sequence. This clone's antigen is unknown. Per-base quality was not reported, and no clone a single base away is much larger than it. The entry originates in a study of blood T cell repertoires in COVID-19 (dated by TCRdb to the early 2020s). About the study as a whole: Collaborator samples came from the United States, Italy and Spain and covered acute and convalescent phases of COVID-19. Deeply sampled blood TCRbeta repertoires from subjects exposed to, actively infected with, or recovered from COVID-19 were included in the dataset. Samples were obtained from the ongoing ImmuneRACE study (first 160 participants) and from 1,000 to 1,500 subjects provided by 6 global collaborators. A de-identified subject ID, COVID-19 status, age in years and sex were almost always included in the sample metadata. A freely available public database, intended as a resource for researchers studying the immune response to SARS-CoV-2, is where the repertoires were released. The material from the prospective study consisted of cDNA or gDNA derived from T cells, B-cell-depleted T cells, or PBMCs. Where available, HLA class I and class II types were obtained from metadata supplied by the sample provider rather than from assay-based typing. Broad study findings and their caveats: The quantity of clinical and demographic metadata differed by source and by participant and was supplied without curation.

V sheds 6 bases and J sheds 3 bases, leaving 8 bases between their ends. The CDR3 goes from the cysteine to the phenylalanine over 12 residues. Just the 36-base CDR3 DNA is kept, in frame starting at base 1. At one collaborating source in Seattle, patients were enrolled during active infection and were followed longitudinally through the course of disease. Each collaborating institution followed its own protocols to collect whole blood in K2EDTA tubes. For TCRbeta analysis, collaborators shipped samples in one of three forms: frozen whole blood, isolated PBMCs, or DNA extracted from either of those sample types. TCRbeta CDR3 regions were amplified from genomic DNA using the immunoSEQ Assay, a bias-controlled multiplex PCR. Regarding the original processing steps: The number of nucleated cells in each sample was estimated from the amplification of reference gene primers within the assay. To quantify the absolute abundance of each unique TCRbeta CDR3 rearrangement, sequence reads were collapsed and filtered. For each sample, productive Simpson clonality was calculated as the square root of Simpson's diversity index over productive rearrangements. TCRdb carries this immuneACCESS record with in-frame sequences only. Its versions omit some clonotypes, under half of them owing to an unresolved V gene in the studies checked, with the rest unexplained. V and J calls and clone size are those listed in that table; D and trimming were worked out from the DNA. In all, the sample holds more than 200,000 clones, and more than 85% of those were seen once. The top ten clonotypes cover over 4% of the sample.

The sequence was obtained from a woman aged 55 to 70 with COVID-19, enrolled during active disease. Recombination joined TRBV12-3 or TRBV12-4 with TRBJ1-1, with the D gene call left open. Material for sequencing was peripheral blood. The nucleotide sequence reads as follows: TGTGCCAGCAGGGAGAGGGACACTGAAGCTTTCTTT. Its protein is CASRERDTEAFF.